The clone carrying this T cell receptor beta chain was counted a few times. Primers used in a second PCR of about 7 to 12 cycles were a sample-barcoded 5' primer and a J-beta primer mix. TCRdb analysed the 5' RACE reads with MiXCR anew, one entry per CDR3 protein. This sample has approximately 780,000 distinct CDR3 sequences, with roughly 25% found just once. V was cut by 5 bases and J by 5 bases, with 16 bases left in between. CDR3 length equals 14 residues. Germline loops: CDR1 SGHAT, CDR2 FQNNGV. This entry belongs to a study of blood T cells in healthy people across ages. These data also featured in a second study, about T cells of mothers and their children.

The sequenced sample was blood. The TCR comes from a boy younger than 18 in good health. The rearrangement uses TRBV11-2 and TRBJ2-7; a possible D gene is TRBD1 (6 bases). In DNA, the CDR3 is TGTGCCAGCAGCGAACAGGGTGCCGGCGACGAGCAGTACTTC. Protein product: CASSEQGAGDEQYF.